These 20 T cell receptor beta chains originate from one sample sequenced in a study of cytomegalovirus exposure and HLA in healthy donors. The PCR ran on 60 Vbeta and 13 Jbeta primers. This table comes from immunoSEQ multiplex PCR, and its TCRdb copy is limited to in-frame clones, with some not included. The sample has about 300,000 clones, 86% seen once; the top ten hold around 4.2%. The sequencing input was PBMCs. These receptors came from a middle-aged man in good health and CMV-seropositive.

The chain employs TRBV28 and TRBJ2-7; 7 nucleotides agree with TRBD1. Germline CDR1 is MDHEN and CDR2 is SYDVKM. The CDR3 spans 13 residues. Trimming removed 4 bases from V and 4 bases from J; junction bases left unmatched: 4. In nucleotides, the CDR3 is TGTGCCAGCAGTTCTGGGGACAGATACGAGCAGTACTTC. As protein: CASSSGDRYEQYF.

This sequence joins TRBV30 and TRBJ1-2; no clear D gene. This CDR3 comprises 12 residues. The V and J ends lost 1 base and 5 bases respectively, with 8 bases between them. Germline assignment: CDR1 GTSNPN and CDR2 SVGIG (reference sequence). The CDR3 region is CAWSGDFYGYTF. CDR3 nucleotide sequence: TGTGCCTGGAGTGGAGACTTTTATGGCTACACCTTC.

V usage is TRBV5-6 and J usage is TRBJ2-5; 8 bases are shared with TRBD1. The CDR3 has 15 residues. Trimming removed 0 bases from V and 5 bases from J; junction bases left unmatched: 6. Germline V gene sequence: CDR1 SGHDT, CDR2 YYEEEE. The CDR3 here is CASSLAGQGRETQYF. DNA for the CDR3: TGTGCCAGCAGCTTGGCTGGACAGGGAAGGGAGACCCAGTACTTC.

This chain's CDR3 is CASSPPPGWGNTIYF. The CDR3 DNA reads TGTGCCAGCAGCCCCCCCCCAGGGTGGGGAAACACCATATATTTT. The rearrangement links TRBV7-6 to TRBJ1-3, with D tentatively TRBD1 (5 bases). The V end was cut by 5 bases, the J end by 4 bases, with 15 bases between. In germline, CDR1 is SGHVS, CDR2 FNYEAQ. This CDR3 region has 15 residues.

The CDR3: CASQETYNEQFF. Here the CDR3 DNA reads TGTGCCAGCCAGGAAACCTACAATGAGCAGTTCTTC. The chain uses TRBV27 and TRBJ2-1; D unclear. Trimming removed 8 bases at V and 2 bases at J, with 7 bases between. This CDR3 has 12 amino acids. Per the germline V gene, CDR1 is MNHEY and CDR2 is SMNVEV (reference sequence).

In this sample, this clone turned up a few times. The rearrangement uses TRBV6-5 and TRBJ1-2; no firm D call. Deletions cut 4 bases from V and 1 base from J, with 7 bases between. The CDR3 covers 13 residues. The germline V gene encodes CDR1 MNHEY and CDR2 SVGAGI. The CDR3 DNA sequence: TGTGCCAGCAGTTTACAGCTTAACTATGGCTACACCTTC. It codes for CASSLQLNYGYTF.

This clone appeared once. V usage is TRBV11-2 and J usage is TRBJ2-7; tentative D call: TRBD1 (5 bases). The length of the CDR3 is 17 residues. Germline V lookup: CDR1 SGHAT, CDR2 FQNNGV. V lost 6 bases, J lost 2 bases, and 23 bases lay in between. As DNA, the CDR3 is TGTGCCAGCAGTTTAACATCTCTTGGGGCAGCGCCCTACGAGCAGTACTTC. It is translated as CASSLTSLGAAPYEQYF.

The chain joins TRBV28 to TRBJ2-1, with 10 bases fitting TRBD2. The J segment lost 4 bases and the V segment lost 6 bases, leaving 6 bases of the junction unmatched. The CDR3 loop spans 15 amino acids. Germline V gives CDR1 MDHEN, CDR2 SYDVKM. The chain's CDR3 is CASSTASGRYNEQFF. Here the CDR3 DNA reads TGTGCCAGCAGCACCGCTAGCGGGAGATACAATGAGCAGTTCTTC.

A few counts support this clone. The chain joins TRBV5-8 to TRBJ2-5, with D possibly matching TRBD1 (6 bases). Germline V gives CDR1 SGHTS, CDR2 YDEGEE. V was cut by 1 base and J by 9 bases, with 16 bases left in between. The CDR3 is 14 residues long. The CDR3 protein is CASSLRDTGRAQYF. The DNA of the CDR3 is TGTGCCAGCAGCTTGAGGGACACCGGAAGGGCCCAGTACTTC.

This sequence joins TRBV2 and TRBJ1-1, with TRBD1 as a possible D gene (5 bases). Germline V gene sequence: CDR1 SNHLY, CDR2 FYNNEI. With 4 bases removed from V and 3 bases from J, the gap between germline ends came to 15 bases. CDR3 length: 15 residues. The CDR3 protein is CASSVKRTRDTEAFF. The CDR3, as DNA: TGTGCCAGCAGTGTAAAGAGGACCAGGGACACTGAAGCTTTCTTT.

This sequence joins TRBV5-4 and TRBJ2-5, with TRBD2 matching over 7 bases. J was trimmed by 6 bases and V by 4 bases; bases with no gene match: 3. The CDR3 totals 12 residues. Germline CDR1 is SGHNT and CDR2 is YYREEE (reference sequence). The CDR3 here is CASSPGGKTQYF. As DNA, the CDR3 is TGTGCCAGCAGCCCGGGGGGAAAGACCCAGTACTTC.

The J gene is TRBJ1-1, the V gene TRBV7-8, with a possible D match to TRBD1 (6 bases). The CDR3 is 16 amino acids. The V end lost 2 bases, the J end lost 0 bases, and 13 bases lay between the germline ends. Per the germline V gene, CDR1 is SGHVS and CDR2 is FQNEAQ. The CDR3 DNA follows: TGTGCCAGCAGCTTATCGGGCCAGGGGATGAACACTGAAGCTTTCTTT. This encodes CASSLSGQGMNTEAFF.

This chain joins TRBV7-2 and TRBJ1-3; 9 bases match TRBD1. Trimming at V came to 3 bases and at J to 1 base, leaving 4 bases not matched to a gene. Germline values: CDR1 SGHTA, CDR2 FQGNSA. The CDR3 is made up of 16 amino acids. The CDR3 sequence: CASSFHRGRSGNTIYF. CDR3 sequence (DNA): TGTGCCAGCAGCTTCCACAGGGGGCGTTCTGGAAACACCATATATTTT. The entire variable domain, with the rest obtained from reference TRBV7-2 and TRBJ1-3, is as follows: GAGVSQSPSNKVTEKGKDVELRCDPISGHTALYWYRQSLGQGLEFLIYFQGNSAPDKSGLPSDRFSAERTGGSVSTLTIQRTQQEDSAVYLCASSFHRGRSGNTIYFGEGSWLTVV.

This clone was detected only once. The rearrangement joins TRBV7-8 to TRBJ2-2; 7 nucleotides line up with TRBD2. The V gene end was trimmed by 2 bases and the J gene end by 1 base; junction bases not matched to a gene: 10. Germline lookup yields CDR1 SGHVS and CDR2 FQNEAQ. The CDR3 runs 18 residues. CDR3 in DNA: TGTGCCAGCAGCTTAACGCGGGAGTTGTGGGTGAACACCGGGGAGCTGTTTTTT. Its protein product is CASSLTRELWVNTGELFF. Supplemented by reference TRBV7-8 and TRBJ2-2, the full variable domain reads GAGVSQSPRYKVAKRGQDVALRCDPISGHVSLFWYQQALGQGPEFLTYFQNEAQLDKSGLPSDRFFAERPEGSVSTLKIQRTQQEDSAVYLCASSLTRELWVNTGELFFGEGSRLTVL.

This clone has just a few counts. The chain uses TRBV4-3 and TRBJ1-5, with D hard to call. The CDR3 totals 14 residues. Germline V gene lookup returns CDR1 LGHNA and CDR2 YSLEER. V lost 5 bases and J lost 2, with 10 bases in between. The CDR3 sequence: CASSYQRGNQPQHF. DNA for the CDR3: TGCGCCAGCAGCTACCAACGGGGCAATCAGCCCCAGCATTTT.

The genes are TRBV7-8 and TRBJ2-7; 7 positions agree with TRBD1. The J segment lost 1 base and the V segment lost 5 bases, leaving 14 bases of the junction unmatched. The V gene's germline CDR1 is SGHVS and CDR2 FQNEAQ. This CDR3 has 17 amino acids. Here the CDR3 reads CASSPASPGQTSYEQYF. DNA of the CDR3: TGTGCCAGCAGCCCAGCGTCCCCGGGACAGACATCCTACGAGCAGTACTTC.

CDR3 coding DNA: TGTGCCAGTAGTACCAACACAGGCTACGGCACAGATACGCAGTATTTT. It codes for CASSTNTGYGTDTQYF. The J gene is TRBJ2-3, the V gene TRBV19; possible D gene TRBD1, 5 bases. The CDR3 totals 16 residues. Trimming stripped 4 bases from V and 1 base from J, with 15 bases between. Germline V CDR1 and CDR2: LNHDA, SQIVND (reference sequence).

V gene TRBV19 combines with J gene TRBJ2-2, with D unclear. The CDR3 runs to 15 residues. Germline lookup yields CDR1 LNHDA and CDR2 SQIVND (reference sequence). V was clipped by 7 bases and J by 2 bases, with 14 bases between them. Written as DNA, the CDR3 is TGTGCCAGTAATAACGGAGACCCCAACACCGGGGAGCTGTTTTTT. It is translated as CASNNGDPNTGELFF.

The chain's CDR3 is CASSLGDTHMNTEAFF. Written as DNA, the CDR3 is TGTGCCAGCAGCTTGGGGGACACGCACATGAACACTGAAGCTTTCTTT. This sequence joins TRBV5-6 and TRBJ1-1, with a tentative D call TRBD1 (6 bases). The germline V and J ends were trimmed by 0 bases and 0 bases, with 12 bases remaining between them. CDR1 and CDR2 (germline): SGHDT, YYEEEE. The CDR3 runs to 16 residues.

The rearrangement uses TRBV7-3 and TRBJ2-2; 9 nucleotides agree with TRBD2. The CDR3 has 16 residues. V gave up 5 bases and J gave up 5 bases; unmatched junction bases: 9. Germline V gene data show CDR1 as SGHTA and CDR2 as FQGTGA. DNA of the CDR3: TGTGCCAGCAGCCAGTCCAGGACTAGCGTGACCGGGGAGCTGTTTTTT. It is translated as CASSQSRTSVTGELFF.